This record concerns one T cell receptor (beta chain) sequence. Its antigen is still unknown. The protocol was immunoSEQ multiplex PCR, while the TCRdb copy is restricted to in-frame clones and leaves out a portion. The sample has around 2.1 million clones; about 94% are singletons. The data stem from a study of shared clonotypes between healthy human individuals. Findings and caveats of the study: Clonotype sharing across donors was expected to vary with sequencing depth.

V lost 0 bases to trimming and J lost 5 bases, with 13 bases between them. This CDR3 has 15 amino acids. Germline values: CDR1 MNHEY, CDR2 SVGAGI. V gene TRBV6-5 combines with J gene TRBJ1-1; perhaps TRBD1 as D (5 bases). This clonotype was sampled from a young man in good health. Specimen: naive CD4+ T cells sorted from blood. Subset given: CD45RA+ positively selected. The CDR3 DNA reads TGTGCCAGCAGTTACTCGGTAGGGGCGTTAACTGAAGCTTTCTTT. This encodes CASSYSVGALTEAFF.